This T cell receptor (beta chain) was obtained from a study of T cell clones after liver transplantation (dated 2019 in TCRdb). Study-wide context: Samples were obtained from ITN030ST, a randomized trial in which withdrawal of immunosuppression was attempted within 2 years of liver transplantation. The subjects received no induction therapy and were kept on standard immunosuppression until randomization at 12-24 months post-transplant. Tolerance was defined as complete immunosuppression withdrawal for at least one year with no rise in liver enzymes beyond twice the upper limit of normal. After a pre-transplant mixed lymphocyte reaction, TCRbeta sequencing was used to pinpoint donor-reactive T cell clones, which were subsequently tracked in post-transplant blood. Of the eight recipients, a few were HCV-positive, while the remaining recipients had been transplanted for non-autoimmune, non-viral indications. A cohort of 8 liver transplant recipients was studied, of whom 3 were classified as tolerant and 5 as non-tolerant. Blood samples were collected pre-transplant, pre-randomization before withdrawal, and post-randomization after either full withdrawal or failed withdrawal. Third party-reactive TCRbeta sequences from pre-transplant MLRs were also identified as an antigen-independent comparator for donor-reactive sequences. Beyond this particular receptor, the publication reports: The decline in donor-reactive sequences exceeded the decline in third party-reactive sequences, suggesting partial antigen-specific deletion that was unrelated to withdrawal success. When repertoire turnover was taken into account, detection of donor-reactive sequences was significantly reduced in 7 of 8 subjects for CD4 and in 8 of 8 subjects for CD8. Circulating donor-reactive CD4 TCRbeta sequences fell significantly post-transplant in most of the 8 subjects, irrespective of tolerance or HCV status. Because allograft tissue specimens were not available, migration of donor-reactive T cells into the graft, rather than deletion, may have occurred. The conclusions were preliminary, being limited by small, heterogeneous patient numbers and by non-standardized post-transplant time points. In a couple of subjects, low numbers of available donor cells limited the measurable donor-reactive repertoire.

With regard to this clone: The clone's antigen remains unknown. No much larger clone is present one base from it, and per-base qualities are unavailable.

Thawed unstimulated PBMCs were stained for CD3, CD4 and CD8 and FACS-sorted into CD3+CD4+ and CD3+CD8+ populations. Randomization to immunosuppression withdrawal applied to every one of the 8 studied subjects. The Qiagen DNeasy Blood and Tissue Kit was used for isolation of genomic DNA. From its cysteine to its phenylalanine, the CDR3 spans 15 amino acids. Kept here is only the CDR3 DNA, which spans 45 bases and is read in frame from base 1. CDR1 SGHVS and CDR2 FQNEAQ are derived from the germline V gene. For this chain, trimming is 2 bases at the V end and 0 bases at the J end, and the number of junction bases without a gene match is 4. Using immunoSEQ, frozen genomic DNA was subjected to high-throughput TCRbeta CDR3 sequencing, a process that included PCR amplification, mapping, bias correction and internal controls. From the authors' description of their analysis: Only productive rearrangements were retained, and each unique TCRbeta sequence was defined by its CDR3 nucleotide sequence together with its V and J gene. A sequence counted as donor-reactive only if the sequence showed at least 5-fold expansion in CFSE-low cells compared with unstimulated pre-transplant cells and had a frequency of at least 0.01%. To ensure at least 90% detection power, minimum frequency thresholds were set for each subject based on that subject's lowest-template unstimulated sample. Jensen-Shannon divergence between the top 1000 TCRbeta sequences post-transplant and pre-transplant was used to measure repertoire turnover. Two-sided Fisher's exact tests were used to test for changes in how often donor-reactive sequences were detected. Drawn from immuneACCESS, this table holds only the in-frame rearrangements with V and J called that TCRdb kept. Clones are partly lost; checked studies trace under half to an unresolved V gene and leave the rest unexplained. V, J and clone size were drawn from that table, and D and trimming were deduced from the DNA. Counted in this sample were about 75,000 clones; under 90% of them appeared once. In total, the top ten clones hold 2.1% of the sample.

The receptor was isolated from a human patient who received a liver transplant. Following a transplant, some T lymphocytes may have been derived from the graft donor. Rearrangement joined TRBV7-8 to TRBJ2-7; 7 central bases correspond to TRBD2. Sequenced material: CD4+ T cells from blood, taken about 50 months after liver transplant. Here the CDR3 is given as CASSLRRDYSYEQYF. The DNA sequence is as follows: TGTGCCAGCAGCTTAAGGCGGGACTACTCCTACGAGCAGTACTTC.